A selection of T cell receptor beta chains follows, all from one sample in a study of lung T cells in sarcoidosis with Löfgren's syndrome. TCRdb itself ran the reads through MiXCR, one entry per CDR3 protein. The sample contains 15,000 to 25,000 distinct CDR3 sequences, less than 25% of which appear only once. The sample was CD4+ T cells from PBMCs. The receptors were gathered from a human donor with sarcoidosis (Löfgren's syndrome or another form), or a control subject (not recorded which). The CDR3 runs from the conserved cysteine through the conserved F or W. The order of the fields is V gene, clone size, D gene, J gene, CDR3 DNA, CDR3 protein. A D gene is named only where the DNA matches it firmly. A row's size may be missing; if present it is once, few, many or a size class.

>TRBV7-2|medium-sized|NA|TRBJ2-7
TGTGCCAGCAGCTTAAAGGGAATTTCCTACGAGCAGTACTTC
CASSLKGISYEQYF
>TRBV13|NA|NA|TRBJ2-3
TGTGCCGGCAGCTCTAGACAGTTGGATACGCAGTATTTT
CAGSSRQLDTQYF
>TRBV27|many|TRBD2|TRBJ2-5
TGTGCCAGCAGCCGTAGCGGGAGTTGGGAGACCCAGTACTTC
CASSRSGSWETQYF
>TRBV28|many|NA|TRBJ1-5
TGTGCCAGCAGTTTAGCCCCCTCCGGAGATCAGCCCCAGCATTTT
CASSLAPSGDQPQHF
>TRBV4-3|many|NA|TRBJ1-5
TGCGCCAGCAGCCAAGATCGGGGTCAGCCCCAGCATTTT
CASSQDRGQPQHF
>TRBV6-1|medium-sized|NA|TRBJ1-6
TGTGCCAGCAGTGCTACAGACTTTAATTCACCCCTCCACTTT
CASSATDFNSPLHF
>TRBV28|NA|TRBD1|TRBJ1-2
TGTGTCAGCAGTTTCGCGGACAGGCCTGACTATGGCTACACCTTC
CVSSFADRPDYGYTF
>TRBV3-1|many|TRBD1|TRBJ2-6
TGTGCCAGCAGCCACCTGAGGACAGGGGACGGGGCCAACGTCCTGACTTTC
CASSHLRTGDGANVLTF
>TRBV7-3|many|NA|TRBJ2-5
TGTGCCAGCAGCTTAGGGGTTGCGGAGACCCAGTACTTC
CASSLGVAETQYF
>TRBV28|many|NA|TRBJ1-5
TGTGCCAGCAGCTCATCTACAGGATATCAGCCCCAGCATTTT
CASSSSTGYQPQHF
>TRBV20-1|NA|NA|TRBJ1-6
TGCAGTGCTAGAGACTCCGGGGCGTATAATTCACCCCTCCACTTT
CSARDSGAYNSPLHF
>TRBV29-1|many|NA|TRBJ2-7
TGCAGCGTTGAACGGCAGGGCTCCTACGAGCAGTACTTC
CSVERQGSYEQYF
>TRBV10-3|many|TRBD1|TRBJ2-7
TGTGCCATCAGTGAGTCGTCATCTCGGACAGGGAATTCCTACGAGCAGTACTTC
CAISESSSRTGNSYEQYF
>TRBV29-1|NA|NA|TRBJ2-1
TGCAGCGTTGAATATGAGGGCTCCTACAATGAGCAGTTCTTC
CSVEYEGSYNEQFF
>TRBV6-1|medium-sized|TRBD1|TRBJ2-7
TGTGCCAGCAGTCCGAACAGGGGAGTTATATCCTACGAGCAGTACTTC
CASSPNRGVISYEQYF
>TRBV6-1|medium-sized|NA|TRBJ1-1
TGTGCGTGTTGCCGGGGACGGTCTGGCACTGAAGCTTTCTTT
CACCRGRSGTEAFF
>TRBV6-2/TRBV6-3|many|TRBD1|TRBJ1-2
TGTGCCAGCAGTTACCTTACTACAGGGGTAGGAGCTGCAAACTATGGCTACACCTTC
CASSYLTTGVGAANYGYTF
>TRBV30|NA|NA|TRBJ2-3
TGTGCCCGGAGTGGGTTAGATACGCAGTATTTT
CARSGLDTQYF
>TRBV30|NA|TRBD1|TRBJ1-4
TGTGCCTGGAGTGAAGGACAGGGGACCATTGAAAAACTGTTTTTT
CAWSEGQGTIEKLFF
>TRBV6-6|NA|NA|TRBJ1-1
TGTGCCAGCAGTCCGACAGTTAGCACTGAAGCTTTCTTT
CASSPTVSTEAFF
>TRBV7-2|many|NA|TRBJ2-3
TGTGCCAGCAGCTTAATCCCCGACGGGGGCACAGATACGCAGTATTTT
CASSLIPDGGTDTQYF
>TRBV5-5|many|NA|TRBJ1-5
TGTGCCAGCAGCTTTTCGGTGGGGAATCAGCCCCAGCATTTT
CASSFSVGNQPQHF
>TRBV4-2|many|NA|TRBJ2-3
TGTGCCAGCAGGCCAACTAGCACAGATACGCAGTATTTT
CASRPTSTDTQYF
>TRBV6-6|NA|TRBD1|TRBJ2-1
TGTGCCAGCAGTTTTAAGCGGGACAGGGGGAATATTTTGAATGAGCGGTTCTTC
CASSFKRDRGNILNERFF
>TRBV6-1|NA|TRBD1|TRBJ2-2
TGTGCCAGCAGGTGGGACAGATCGACGAACGCCGGGGAGTTGTTTTTT
CASRWDRSTNAGELFF
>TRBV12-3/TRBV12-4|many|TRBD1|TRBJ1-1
TGTGCCAGCCTTGACAGGGGCGGCACTGAAGCTTTCTTT
CASLDRGGTEAFF
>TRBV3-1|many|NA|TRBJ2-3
TGTGCCAGCAGCCGGGGGAACACAGATACGCAGTATTTT
CASSRGNTDTQYF
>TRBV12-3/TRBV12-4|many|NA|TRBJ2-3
TGTGCCAGCCTGCTGGCCGGCACAGATACGCAGTATTTT
CASLLAGTDTQYF
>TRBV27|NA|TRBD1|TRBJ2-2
TGCGCCAGCAGGACAGGGGGCGCCGGCGGGAAGCTGTTTTTT
CASRTGGAGGKLFF
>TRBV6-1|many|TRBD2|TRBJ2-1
TGTGCCAGCACCGAACTAGCGGGAGGGTACAATGAGCAGTTCTTC
CASTELAGGYNEQFF
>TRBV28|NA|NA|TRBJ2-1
TGTGCCAGCAGAAGAGGGGTAAGGTACAATGAGCAGTTCTTC
CASRRGVRYNEQFF
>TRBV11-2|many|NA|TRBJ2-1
TGTGCCAGCAGCTTAGCGACAGAGCAGTTCTTC
CASSLATEQFF
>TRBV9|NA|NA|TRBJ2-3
TGTGCCAGCAGCGTATATTCCTTTCGTGATACGCAGTATTTT
CASSVYSFRDTQYF